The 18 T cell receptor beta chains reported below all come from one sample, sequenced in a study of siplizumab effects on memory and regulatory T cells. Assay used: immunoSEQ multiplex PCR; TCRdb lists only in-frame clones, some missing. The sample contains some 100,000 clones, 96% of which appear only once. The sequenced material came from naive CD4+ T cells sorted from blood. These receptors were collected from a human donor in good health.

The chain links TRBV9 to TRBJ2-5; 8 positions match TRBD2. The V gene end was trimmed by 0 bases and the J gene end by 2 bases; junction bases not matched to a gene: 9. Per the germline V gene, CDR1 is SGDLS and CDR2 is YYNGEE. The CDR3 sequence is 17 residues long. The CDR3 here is CASSVGGAGGRQETQYF. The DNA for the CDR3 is TGTGCCAGCAGCGTAGGAGGGGCGGGGGGCCGTCAAGAGACCCAGTACTTC. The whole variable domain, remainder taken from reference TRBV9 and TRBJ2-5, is DSGVTQTPKHLITATGQRVTLRCSPRSGDLSVYWYQQSLDQGLQFLIQYYNGEERAKGNILERFSAQQFPDLHSELNLSSLELGDSALYFCASSVGGAGGRQETQYFGPGTRLLVL.

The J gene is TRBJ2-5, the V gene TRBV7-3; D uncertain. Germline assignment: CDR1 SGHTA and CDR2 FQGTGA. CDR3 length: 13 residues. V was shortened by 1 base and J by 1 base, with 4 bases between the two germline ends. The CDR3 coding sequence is TGTGCCAGCAGCTTAATAGCCCAAGAGACCCAGTACTTC. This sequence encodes CASSLIAQETQYF.

The CDR3: CASSLLGAGYNEQFF. CDR3 bases: TGTGCCAGCAGTTTACTGGGGGCAGGCTACAATGAGCAGTTCTTC. The V call is TRBV27, the J call TRBJ2-1, with a tentative D call TRBD1 (6 bases). Germline V gives CDR1 MNHEY, CDR2 SMNVEV (reference sequence). The CDR3 is 15 amino acids. Trimming took 2 bases from V and 3 from J, leaving 11 bases between them.

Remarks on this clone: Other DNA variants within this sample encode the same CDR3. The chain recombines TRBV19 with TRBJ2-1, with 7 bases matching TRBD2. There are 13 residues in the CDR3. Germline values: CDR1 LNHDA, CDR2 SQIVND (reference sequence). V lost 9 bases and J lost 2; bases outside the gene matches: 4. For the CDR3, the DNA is TGTGCCAGCCGACGGGGGGCCTACAATGAGCAGTTCTTC. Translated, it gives CASRRGAYNEQFF.

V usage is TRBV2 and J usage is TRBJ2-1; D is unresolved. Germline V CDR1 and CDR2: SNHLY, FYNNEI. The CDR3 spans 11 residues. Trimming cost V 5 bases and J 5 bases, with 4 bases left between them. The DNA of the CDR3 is TGTGCCAGCAGTACTAACAATGAGCAGTTCTTC. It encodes CASSTNNEQFF.

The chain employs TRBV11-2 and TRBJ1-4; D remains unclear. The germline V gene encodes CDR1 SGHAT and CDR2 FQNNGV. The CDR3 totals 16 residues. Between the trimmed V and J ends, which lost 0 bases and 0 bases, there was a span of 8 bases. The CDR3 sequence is CASSLESRATNEKLFF. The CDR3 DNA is TGTGCCAGCAGCTTAGAAAGCCGTGCAACTAATGAAAAACTGTTTTTT.

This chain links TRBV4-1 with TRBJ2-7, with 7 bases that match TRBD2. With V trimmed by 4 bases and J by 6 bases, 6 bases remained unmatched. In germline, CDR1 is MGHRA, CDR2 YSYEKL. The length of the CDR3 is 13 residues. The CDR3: CASSPVGGSEQYF. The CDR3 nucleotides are TGCGCCAGCAGCCCTGTGGGAGGGAGCGAGCAGTACTTC.

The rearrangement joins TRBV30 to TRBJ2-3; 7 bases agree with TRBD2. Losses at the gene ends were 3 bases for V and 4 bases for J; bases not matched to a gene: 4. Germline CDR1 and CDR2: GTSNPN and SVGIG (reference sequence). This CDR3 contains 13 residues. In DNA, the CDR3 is TGTGCCTGGAGGAAGGGAGGGGCAGATACGCAGTATTTT. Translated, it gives CAWRKGGADTQYF.

The CDR3 region is CASSAGQGSNQPQHF. The CDR3 bases are TGTGCCAGCAGTGCGGGACAGGGAAGCAATCAGCCCCAGCATTTT. The chain joins TRBV6-1 to TRBJ1-5; 9 nucleotides match TRBD1. The V gene's germline CDR1 is MNHNS and CDR2 SASEGT. The CDR3 has 15 amino acids. V gave up 4 bases and J gave up 1 base; unmatched junction bases: 2.

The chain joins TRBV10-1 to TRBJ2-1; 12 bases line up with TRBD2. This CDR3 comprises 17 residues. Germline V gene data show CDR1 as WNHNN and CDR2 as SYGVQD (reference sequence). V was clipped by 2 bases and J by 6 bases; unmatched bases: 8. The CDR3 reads CASSETSLAGGLNEQFF. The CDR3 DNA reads TGCGCCAGCAGTGAGACATCACTAGCGGGGGGCCTCAATGAGCAGTTCTTC.

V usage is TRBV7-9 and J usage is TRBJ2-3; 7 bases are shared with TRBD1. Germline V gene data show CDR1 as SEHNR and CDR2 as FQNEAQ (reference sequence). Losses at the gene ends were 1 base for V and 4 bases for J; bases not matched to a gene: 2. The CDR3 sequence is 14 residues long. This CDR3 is CASSLDRGADTQYF. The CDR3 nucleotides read TGTGCCAGCAGCTTAGACAGGGGTGCAGATACGCAGTATTTT.

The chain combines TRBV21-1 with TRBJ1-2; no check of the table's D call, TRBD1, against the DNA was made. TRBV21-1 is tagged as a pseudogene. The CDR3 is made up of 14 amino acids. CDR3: CASSTPGTGNGYTF. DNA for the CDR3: TGTGCCAGCAGCACGCCCGGGACAGGGAACGGCTACACCTTC.

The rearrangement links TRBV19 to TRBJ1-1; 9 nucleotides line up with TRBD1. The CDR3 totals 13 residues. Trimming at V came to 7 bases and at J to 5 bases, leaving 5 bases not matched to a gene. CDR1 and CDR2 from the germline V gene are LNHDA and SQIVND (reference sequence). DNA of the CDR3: TGTGCCAGTAAGGACAGGGGTAGTACTGAAGCTTTCTTT. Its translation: CASKDRGSTEAFF. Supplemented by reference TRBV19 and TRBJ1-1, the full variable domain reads DGGITQSPKYLFRKEGQNVTLSCEQNLNHDAMYWYRQDPGQGLRLIYYSQIVNDFQKGDIAEGYSVSREKKESFPLTVTSAQKNPTAFYLCASKDRGSTEAFFGQGTRLTVV.

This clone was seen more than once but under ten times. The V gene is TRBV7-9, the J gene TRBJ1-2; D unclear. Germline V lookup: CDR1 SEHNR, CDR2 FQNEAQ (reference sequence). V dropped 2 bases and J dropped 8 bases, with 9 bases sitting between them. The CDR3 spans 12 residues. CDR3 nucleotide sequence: TGTGCCAGCAGCTTAATCGCCGGAGGCTACACCTTC. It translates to CASSLIAGGYTF.

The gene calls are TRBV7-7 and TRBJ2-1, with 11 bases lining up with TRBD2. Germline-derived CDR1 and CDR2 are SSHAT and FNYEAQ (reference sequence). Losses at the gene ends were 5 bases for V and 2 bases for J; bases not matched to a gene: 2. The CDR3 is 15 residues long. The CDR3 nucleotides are TGTGCCAGCAGCCTTAGCGGGGGGGCCTACAATGAGCAGTTCTTC. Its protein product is CASSLSGGAYNEQFF.

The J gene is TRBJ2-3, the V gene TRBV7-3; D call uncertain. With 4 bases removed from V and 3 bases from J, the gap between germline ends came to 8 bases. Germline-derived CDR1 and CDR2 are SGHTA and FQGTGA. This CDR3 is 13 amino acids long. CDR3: CASSSFQTDTQYF. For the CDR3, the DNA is TGTGCCAGCAGCTCCTTCCAAACAGATACGCAGTATTTT.

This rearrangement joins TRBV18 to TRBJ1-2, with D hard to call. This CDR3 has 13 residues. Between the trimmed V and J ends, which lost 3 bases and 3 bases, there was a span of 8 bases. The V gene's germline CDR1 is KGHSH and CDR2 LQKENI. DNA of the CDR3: TGTGCCAGCTCACCTCAGGAGTACTATGGCTACACCTTC. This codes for CASSPQEYYGYTF.

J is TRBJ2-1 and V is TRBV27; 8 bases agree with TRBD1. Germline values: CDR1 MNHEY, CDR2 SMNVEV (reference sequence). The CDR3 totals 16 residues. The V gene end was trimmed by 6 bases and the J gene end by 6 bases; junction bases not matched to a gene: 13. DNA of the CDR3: TGTGCCAGCAGCCCAGGCTTGAGGACAGGGAGCAATGAGCAGTTCTTC. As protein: CASSPGLRTGSNEQFF.